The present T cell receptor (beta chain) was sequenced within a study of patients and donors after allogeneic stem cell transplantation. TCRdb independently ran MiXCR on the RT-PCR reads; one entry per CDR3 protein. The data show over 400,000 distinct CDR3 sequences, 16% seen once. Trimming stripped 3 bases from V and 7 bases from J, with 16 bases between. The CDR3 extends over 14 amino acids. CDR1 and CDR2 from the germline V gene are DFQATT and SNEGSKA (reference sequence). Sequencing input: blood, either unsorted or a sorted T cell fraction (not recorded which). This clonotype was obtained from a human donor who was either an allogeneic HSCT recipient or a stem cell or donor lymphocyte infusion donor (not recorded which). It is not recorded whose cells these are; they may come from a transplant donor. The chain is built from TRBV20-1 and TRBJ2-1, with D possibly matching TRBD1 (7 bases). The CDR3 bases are TGCAGTGCTAGCGGGAGCCCCAGGGGGAATGAGCAGTTCTTC. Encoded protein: CSASGSPRGNEQFF.